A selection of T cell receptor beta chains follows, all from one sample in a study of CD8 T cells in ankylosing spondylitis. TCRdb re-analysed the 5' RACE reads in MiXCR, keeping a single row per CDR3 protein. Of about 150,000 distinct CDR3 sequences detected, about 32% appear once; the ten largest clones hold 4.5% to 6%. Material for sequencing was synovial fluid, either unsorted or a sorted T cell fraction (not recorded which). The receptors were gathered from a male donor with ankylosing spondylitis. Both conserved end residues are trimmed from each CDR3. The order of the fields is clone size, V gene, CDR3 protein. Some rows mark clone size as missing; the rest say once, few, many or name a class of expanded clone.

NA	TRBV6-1	ASSARAPLPGAF
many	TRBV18	ASSPISGPQGPNSPLH
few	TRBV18	ASSPTGPEGYNSPLH
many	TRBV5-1	ASSSGTGGDQPQH
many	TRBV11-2	ASSLSPNTEAF
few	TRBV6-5	ASSSTGGLAYNEQF
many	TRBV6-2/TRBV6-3	ASSYSKRLGRETQY
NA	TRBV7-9	ASSLALGFEQY
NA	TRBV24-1	ATSDLPGGAGELF
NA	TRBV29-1	SVEDLGTVNYGYT
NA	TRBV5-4	ASSLRQFQYGYT
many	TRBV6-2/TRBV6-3	ASSYPGPISNQPQH
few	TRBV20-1	SANRQGAGQPQH
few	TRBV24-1	ATSDRSSDGNEQF
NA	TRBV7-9	ASRPKPNTGELF
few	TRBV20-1	SASDTEAF
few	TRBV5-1	ASSLGQGMVPLH
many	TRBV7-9	ASTGYSTDTQY
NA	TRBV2	ASSERGLSSYEQY
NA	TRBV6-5	ASSSGLRTGEKLF
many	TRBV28	ASSRIRGAGPTTEAF
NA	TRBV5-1	ASSLTPAGANEQF
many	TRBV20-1	SATDRRHWMNTEAF
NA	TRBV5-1	ASSLRLDYEQY
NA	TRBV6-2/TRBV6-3	ASSYGQEVNEQF
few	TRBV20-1	SAVLAGDEQY
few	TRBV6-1	ASRRDRETGELF
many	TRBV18	ASSPVSDADTQY
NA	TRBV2	ASSEGRTGGAGEKLF
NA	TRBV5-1	ASSLQGSNSPLH
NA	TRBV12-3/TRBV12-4	ASRYPGAGGYGYT
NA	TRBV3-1	ASSQSPSGGVEQF
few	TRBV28	ASRGPTDTQY
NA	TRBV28	ASTLTPGPKAF
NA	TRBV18	ASSPKGQGEGEQY
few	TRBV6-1	ASRGTSGNEQF
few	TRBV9	ASSARDRGSGELF
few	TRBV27	ASSPRGPYNSPLH
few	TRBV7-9	ASSPQQGDGYT
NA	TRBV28	ASSLRGGHEQY
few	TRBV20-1	SARGHVANTEAF
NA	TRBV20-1	SAGKGLTNSPLH
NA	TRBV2	ASSLPTGIPYNEQF
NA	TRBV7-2	ASSPRDTNYGYT
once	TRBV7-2	ASSLQASNQPQH
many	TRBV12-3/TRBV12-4	ASSLGTGGFAEAF
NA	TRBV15	ATSRDRRGYYNEQF